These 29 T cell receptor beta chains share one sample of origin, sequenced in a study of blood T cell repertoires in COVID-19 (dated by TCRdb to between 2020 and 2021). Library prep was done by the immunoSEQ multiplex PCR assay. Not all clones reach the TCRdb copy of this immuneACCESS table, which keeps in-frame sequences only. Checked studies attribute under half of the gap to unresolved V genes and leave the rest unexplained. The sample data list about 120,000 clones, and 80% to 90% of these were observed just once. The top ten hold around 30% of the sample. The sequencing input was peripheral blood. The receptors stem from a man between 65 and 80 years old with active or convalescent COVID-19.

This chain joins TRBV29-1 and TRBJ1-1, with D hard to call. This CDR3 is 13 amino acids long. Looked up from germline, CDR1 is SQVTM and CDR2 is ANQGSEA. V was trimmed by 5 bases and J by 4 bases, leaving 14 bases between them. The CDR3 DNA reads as TGCAGCGTTTTCCGGGAGCTGAGCACTGAAGCTTTCTTT. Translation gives CSVFRELSTEAFF. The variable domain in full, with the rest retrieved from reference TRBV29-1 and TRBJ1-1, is SAVISQKPSRDICQRGTSLTIQCQVDSQVTMMFWYRQQPGQSLTLIATANQGSEATYESGFVIDKFPISRPNLTFSTLTVSNMSPEDSSIYLCSVFRELSTEAFFGQGTRLTVV.

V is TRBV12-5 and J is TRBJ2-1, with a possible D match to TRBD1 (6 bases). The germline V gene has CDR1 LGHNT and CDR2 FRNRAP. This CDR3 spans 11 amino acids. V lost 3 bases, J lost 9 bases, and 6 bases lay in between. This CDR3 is CASGLGGEQFF. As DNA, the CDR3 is TGTGCTAGTGGTTTAGGGGGTGAGCAGTTCTTC.

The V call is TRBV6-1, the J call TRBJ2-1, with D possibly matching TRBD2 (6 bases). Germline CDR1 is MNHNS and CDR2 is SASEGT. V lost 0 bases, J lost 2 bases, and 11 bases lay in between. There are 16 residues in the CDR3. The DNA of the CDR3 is TGTGCCAGCAGTGAAGCGTGGCGGGAACCCTACAATGAGCAGTTCTTC. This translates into CASSEAWREPYNEQFF.

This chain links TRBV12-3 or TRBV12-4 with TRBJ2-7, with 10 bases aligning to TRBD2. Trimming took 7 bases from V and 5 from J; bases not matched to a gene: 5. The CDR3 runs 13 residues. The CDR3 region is CASNLAGGNEQYF. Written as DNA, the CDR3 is TGTGCCAGCAACTTAGCGGGAGGTAACGAGCAGTACTTC.

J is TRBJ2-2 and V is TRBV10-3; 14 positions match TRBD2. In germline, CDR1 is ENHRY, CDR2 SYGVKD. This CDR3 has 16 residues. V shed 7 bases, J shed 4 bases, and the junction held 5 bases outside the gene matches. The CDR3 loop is CAINGGTSGSTGELFF. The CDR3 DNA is TGTGCCATCAACGGAGGGACTAGCGGGAGCACCGGGGAGCTGTTTTTT.

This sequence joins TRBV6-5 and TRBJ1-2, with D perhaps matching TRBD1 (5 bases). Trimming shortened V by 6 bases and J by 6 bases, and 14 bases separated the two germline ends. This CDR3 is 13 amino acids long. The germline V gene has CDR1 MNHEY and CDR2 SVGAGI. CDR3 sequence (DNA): TGTGCCAGCAGACCCGGGACTTTTGATGGCTACACCTTC. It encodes CASRPGTFDGYTF.

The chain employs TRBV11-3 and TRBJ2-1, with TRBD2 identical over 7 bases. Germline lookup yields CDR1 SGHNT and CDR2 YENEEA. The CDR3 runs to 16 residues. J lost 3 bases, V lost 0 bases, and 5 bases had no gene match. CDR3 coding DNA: TGTGCCAGCAGCTTAGAGGGGGGGGTAGGCTACAATGAGCAGTTCTTC. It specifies CASSLEGGVGYNEQFF.

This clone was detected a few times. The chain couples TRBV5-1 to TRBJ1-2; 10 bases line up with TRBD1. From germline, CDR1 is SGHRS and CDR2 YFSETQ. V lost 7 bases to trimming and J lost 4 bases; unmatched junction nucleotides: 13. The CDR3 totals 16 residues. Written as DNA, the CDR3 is TGCGCCAGCGCCGGGACAGGGGATCCGCTAGTCTATGGCTACACCTTC. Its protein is CASAGTGDPLVYGYTF.

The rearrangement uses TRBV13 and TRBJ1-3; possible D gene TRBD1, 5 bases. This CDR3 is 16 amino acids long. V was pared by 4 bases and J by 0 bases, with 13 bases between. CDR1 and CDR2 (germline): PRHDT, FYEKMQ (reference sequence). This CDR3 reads CASSSTGRISGNTIYF. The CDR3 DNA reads TGTGCCAGCAGCTCCACAGGACGGATCTCTGGAAACACCATATATTTT.

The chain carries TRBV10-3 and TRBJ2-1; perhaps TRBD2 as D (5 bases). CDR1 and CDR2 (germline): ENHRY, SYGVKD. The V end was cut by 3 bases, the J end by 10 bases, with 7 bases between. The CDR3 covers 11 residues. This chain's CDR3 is CAISERREQFF. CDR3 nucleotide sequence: TGTGCCATCAGTGAACGGAGGGAGCAGTTCTTC.

CDR3 amino acids: CASSFGSGAYQETQYF. The CDR3 coding sequence is TGTGCCAGCAGCTTCGGTAGCGGAGCGTACCAAGAGACCCAGTACTTC. V and J are TRBV11-2 and TRBJ2-5; a weak D match, TRBD2 (6 bases). The CDR3 is 16 residues long. The germline V gene has CDR1 SGHAT and CDR2 FQNNGV. With 3 bases removed from V and 0 bases from J, the gap between germline ends came to 14 bases.

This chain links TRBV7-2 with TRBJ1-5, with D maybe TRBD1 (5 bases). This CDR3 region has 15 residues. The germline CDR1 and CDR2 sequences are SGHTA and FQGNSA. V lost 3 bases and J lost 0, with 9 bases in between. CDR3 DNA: TGTGCCAGCAGCTTGACAGAATATAGCAATCAGCCCCAGCATTTT. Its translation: CASSLTEYSNQPQHF.

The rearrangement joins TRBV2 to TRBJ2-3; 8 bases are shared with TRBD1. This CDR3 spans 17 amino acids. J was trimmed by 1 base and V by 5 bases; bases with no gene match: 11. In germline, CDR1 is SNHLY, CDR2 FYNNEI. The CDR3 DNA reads TGTGCCAGCAGTAACTTATTTACAGGGGGTGGCACAGATACGCAGTATTTT. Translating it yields CASSNLFTGGGTDTQYF.

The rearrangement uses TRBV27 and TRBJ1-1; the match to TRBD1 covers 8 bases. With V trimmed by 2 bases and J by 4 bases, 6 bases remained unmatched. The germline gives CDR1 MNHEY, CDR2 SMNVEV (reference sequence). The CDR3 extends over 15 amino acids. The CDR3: CASSLERDRLTEAFF. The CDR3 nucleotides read TGTGCCAGCAGTTTAGAGAGGGACAGGCTCACTGAAGCTTTCTTT.

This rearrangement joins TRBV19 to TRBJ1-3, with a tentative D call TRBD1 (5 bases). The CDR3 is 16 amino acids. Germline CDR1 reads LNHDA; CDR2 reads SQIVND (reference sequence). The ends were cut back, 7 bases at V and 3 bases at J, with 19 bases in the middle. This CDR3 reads CASTPATVPIGNTIYF. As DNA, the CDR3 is TGTGCCAGTACCCCCGCGACAGTGCCGATTGGAAACACCATATATTTT.

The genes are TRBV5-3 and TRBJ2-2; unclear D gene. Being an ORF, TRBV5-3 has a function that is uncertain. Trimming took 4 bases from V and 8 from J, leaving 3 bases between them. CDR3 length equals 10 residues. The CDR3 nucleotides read TGTGCCAGAAGCCCAGGGGAGCTGTTTTTT. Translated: CARSPGELFF.

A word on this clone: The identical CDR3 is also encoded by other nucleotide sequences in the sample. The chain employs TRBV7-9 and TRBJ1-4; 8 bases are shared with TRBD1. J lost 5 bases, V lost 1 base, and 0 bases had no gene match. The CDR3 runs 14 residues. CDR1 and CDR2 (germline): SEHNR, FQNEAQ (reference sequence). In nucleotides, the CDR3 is TGTGCCAGCAGCTTAGACAGGGGGAATGAAAAACTGTTTTTT. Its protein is CASSLDRGNEKLFF.

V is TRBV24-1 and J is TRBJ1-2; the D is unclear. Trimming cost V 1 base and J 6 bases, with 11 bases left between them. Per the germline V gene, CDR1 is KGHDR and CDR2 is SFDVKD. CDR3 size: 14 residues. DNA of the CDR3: TGTGCCACCAGTGATTTAGAAAACAGTCATGGCTACACCTTC. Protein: CATSDLENSHGYTF.

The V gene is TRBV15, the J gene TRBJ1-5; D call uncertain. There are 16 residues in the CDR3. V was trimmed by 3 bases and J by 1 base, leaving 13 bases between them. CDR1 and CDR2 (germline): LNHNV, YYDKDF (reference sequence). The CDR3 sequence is CATSSRTKTSNQPQHF. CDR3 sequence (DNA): TGTGCCACCAGCAGCCGGACTAAGACAAGCAATCAGCCCCAGCATTTT.

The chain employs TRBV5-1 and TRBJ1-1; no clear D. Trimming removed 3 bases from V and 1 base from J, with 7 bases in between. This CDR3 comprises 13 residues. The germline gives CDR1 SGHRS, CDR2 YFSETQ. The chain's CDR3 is CASSSNGNTEAFF. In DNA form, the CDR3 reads TGCGCCAGCAGCTCAAACGGGAACACTGAAGCTTTCTTT.

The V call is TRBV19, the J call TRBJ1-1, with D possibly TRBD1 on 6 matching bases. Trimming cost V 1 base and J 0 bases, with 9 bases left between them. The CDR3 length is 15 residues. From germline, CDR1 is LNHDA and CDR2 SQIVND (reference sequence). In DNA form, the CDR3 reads TGTGCCAGTAGTATAGCGGACAGCCTGAACACTGAAGCTTTCTTT. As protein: CASSIADSLNTEAFF.

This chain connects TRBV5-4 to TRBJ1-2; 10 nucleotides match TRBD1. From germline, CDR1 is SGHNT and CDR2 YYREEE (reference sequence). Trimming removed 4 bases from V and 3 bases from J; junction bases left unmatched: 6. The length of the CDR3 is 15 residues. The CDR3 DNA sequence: TGTGCCAGCAGCCAAAGAGACAGGGGGCACTATGGCTACACCTTC. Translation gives CASSQRDRGHYGYTF.

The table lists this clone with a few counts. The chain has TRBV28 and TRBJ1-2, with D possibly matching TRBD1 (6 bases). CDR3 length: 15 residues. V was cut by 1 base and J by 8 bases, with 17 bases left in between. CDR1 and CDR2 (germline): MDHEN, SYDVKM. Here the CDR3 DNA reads TGTGCCAGCAGTTTATCGGCAGGGGATCCCTCCGGCTACACCTTC. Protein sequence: CASSLSAGDPSGYTF.

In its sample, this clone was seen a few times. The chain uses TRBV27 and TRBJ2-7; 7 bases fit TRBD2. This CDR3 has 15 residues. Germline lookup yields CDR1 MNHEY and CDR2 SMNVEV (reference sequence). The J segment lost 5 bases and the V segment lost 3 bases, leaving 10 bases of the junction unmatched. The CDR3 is CASSLGGIPFHEQYF. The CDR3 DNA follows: TGTGCCAGCAGTTTGGGGGGGATCCCTTTCCACGAGCAGTACTTC.

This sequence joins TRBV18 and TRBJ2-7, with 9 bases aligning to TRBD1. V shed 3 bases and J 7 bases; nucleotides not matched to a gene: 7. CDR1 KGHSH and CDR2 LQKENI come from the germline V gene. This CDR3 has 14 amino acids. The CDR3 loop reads CASSPAQGAGEQYF. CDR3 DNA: TGTGCCAGCTCACCCGCACAGGGGGCCGGTGAGCAGTACTTC.

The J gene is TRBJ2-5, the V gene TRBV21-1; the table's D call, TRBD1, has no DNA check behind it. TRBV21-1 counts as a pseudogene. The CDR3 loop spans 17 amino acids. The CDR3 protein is CASNGTGIHFRGETQYF. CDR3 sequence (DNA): TGTGCCAGCAACGGGACAGGGATTCATTTTCGGGGAGAGACCCAGTACTTC.

CDR3 loop: CASSGGRGQETQYF. CDR3 in DNA: TGTGCCAGCAGTGGGGGAAGGGGGCAAGAGACCCAGTACTTC. The chain carries TRBV2 and TRBJ2-5; TRBD1 is a possible D gene (6 bases). CDR3 size: 14 residues. In germline, CDR1 is SNHLY, CDR2 FYNNEI. The V gene lost 4 bases and the J gene lost 2 bases, with 11 bases spanning the gap.

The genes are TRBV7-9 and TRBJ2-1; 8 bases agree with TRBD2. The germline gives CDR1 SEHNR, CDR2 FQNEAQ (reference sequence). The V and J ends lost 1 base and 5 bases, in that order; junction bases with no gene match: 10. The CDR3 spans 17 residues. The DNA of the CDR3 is TGTGCCAGCAGCTTAGGGACTCTCGGCGGGAGGAACAATGAGCAGTTCTTC. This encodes CASSLGTLGGRNNEQFF.

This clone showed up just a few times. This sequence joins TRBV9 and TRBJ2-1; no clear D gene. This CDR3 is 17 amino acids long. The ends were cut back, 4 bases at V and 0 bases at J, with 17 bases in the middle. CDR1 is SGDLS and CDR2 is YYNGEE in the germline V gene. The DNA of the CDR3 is TGTGCCAGCAGCCCCCGCGAGTCGTTCCGCTCCTACAATGAGCAGTTCTTC. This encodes CASSPRESFRSYNEQFF.